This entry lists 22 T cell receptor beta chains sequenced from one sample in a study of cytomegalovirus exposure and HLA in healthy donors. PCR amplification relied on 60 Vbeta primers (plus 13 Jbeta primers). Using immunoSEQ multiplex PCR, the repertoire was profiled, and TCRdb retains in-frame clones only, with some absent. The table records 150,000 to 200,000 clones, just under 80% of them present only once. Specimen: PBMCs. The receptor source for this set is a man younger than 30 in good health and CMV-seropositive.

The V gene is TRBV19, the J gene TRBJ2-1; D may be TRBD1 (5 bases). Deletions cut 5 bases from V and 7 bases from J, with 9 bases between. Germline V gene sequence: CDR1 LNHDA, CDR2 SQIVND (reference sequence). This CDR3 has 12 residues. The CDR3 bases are TGTGCCAGTAGTCTTCAGGGAAATGAGCAGTTCTTC. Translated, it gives CASSLQGNEQFF.

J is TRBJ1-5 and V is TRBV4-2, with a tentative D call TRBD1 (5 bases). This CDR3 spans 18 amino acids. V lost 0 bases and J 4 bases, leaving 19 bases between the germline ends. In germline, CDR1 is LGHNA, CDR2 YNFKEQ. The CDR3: CASSQEGAGGVGNQPQHF. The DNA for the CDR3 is TGTGCCAGCAGCCAAGAGGGCGCGGGGGGGGTGGGAAATCAGCCCCAGCATTTT.

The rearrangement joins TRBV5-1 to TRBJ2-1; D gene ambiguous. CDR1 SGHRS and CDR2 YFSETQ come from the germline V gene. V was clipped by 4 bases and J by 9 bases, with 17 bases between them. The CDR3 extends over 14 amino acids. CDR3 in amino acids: CASSPGGLEVEQFF. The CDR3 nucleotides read TGCGCCAGCAGCCCCGGTGGTCTAGAGGTTGAGCAGTTCTTC.

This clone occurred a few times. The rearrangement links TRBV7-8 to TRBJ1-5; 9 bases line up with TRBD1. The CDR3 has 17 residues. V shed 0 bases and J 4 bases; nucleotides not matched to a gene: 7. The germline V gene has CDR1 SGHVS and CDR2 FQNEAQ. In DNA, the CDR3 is TGTGCCAGCAGCTTAGCCTTACTCGGGACAGGGAATCAGCCCCAGCATTTT. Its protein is CASSLALLGTGNQPQHF.

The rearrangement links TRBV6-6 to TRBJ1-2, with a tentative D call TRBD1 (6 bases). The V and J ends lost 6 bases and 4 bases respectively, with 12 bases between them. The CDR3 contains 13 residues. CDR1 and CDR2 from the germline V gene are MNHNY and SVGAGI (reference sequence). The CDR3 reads CASSQDSLYGYTF. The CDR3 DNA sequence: TGTGCCAGCAGCCAGGACAGTCTCTATGGCTACACCTTC.

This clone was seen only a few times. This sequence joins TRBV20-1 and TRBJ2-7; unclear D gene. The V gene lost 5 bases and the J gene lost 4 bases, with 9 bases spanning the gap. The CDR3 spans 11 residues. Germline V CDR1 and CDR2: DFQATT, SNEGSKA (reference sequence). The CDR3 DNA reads TGCAGTGCTGGGCCCGTATACGAGCAGTACTTC. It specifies CSAGPVYEQYF.

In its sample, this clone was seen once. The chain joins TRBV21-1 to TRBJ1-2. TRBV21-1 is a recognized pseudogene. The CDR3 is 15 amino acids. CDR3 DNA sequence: TGTGCCAGCAGCAAAGTTGCGGGGGCGGACTATGGCTACACCTTC. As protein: CASSKVAGADYGYTF.

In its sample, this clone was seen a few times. Here the CDR3 DNA reads TGTGCCAGTACCTCGACAGGGTTAGTTTCCAATGAGCAGTTCTTC. Translating gives CASTSTGLVSNEQFF. The genes are TRBV19 and TRBJ2-1, with TRBD1 matching over 7 bases. The junction had 12 bases not matched to a gene; V was cut back by 7 bases and J by 6 bases. CDR3 length equals 15 residues. Germline loops: CDR1 LNHDA, CDR2 SQIVND (reference sequence).

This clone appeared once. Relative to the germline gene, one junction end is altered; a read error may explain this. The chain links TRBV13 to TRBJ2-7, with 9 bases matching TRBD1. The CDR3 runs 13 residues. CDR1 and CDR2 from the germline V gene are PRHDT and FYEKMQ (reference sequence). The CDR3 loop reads CASIGQGSDERYF. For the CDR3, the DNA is TGTGCCAGCATAGGACAGGGGTCCGACGAGCGGTACTTC.

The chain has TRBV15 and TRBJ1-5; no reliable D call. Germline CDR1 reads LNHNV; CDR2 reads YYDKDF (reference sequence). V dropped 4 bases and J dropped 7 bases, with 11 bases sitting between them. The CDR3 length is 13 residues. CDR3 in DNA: TGTGCCACCAGCACAAGTGGAGTCCAGCCCCAGCATTTT. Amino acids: CATSTSGVQPQHF.

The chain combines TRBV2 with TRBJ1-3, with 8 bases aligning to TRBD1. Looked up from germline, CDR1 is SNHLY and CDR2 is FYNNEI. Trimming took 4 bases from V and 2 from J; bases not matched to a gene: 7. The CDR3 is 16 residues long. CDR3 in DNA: TGTGCCAGCAGTGTATATTCAGGGGGCACTGGAAACACCATATATTTT. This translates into CASSVYSGGTGNTIYF.

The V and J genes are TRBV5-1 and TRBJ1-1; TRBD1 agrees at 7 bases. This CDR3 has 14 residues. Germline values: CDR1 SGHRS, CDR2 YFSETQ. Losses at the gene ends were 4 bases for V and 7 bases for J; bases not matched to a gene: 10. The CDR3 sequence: CASSLAGQVFEAFF. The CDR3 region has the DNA TGCGCCAGCAGCCTTGCAGGACAGGTATTTGAAGCTTTCTTT.

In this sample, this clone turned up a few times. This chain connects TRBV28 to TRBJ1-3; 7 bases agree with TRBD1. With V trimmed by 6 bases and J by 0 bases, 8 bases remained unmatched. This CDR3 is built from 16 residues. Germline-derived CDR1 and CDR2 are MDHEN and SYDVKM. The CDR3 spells CASSPGQSNSGNTIYF. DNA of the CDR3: TGTGCCAGCAGCCCGGGACAGTCCAACTCTGGAAACACCATATATTTT.

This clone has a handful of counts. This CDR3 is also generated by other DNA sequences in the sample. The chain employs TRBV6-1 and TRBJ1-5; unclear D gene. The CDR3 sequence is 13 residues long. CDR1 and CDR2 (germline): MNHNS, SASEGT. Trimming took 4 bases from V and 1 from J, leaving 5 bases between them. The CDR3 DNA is TGTGCCAGCAGTGTCCTAAGCAATCAGCCCCAGCATTTT. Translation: CASSVLSNQPQHF.

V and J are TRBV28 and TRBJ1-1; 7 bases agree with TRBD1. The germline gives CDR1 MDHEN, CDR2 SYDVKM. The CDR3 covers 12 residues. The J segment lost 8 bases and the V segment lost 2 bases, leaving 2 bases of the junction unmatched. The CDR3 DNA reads TGTGCCAGCAGTTTAAAGGGACAGGAAGCTTTCTTT. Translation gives CASSLKGQEAFF. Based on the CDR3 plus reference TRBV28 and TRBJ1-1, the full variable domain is DVKVTQSSRYLVKRTGEKVFLECVQDMDHENMFWYRQDPGLGLRLIYFSYDVKMKEKGDIPEGYSVSREKKERFSLILESASTNQTSMYLCASSLKGQEAFFGQGTRLTVV.

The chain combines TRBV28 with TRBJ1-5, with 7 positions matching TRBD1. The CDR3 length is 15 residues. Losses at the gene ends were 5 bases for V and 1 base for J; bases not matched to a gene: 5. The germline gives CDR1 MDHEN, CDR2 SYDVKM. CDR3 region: CASSTTGQSNQPQHF. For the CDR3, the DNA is TGTGCCAGCAGTACAACGGGACAGAGCAATCAGCCCCAGCATTTT.

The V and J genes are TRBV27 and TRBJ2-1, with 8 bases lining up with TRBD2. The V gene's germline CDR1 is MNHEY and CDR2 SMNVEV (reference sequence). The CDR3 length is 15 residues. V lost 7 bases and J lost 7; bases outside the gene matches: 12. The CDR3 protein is CASIPTREGRNEQFF. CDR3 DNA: TGTGCCAGCATCCCAACTCGGGAGGGCCGGAATGAGCAGTTCTTC.

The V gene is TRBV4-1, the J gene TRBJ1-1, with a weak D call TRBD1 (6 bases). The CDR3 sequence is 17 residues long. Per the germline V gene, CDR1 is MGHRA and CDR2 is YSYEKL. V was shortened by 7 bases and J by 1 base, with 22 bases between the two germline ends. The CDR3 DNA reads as TGCGCCAGCACCCCCGCGACGGGGCGGGGGGCGAACACTGAAGCTTTCTTT. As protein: CASTPATGRGANTEAFF.

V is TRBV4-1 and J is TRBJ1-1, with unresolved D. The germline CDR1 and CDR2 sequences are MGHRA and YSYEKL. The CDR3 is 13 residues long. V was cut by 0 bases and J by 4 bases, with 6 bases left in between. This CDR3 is CASSQDSPTEAFF. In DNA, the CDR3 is TGCGCCAGCAGCCAAGATTCTCCCACTGAAGCTTTCTTT.

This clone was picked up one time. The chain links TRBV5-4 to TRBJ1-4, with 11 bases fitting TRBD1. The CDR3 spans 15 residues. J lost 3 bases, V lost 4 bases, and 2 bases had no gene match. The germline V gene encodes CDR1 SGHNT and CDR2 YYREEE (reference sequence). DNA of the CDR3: TGTGCCAGCAGCGGACAGGGGGCTGCTAATGAAAAACTGTTTTTT. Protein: CASSGQGAANEKLFF.

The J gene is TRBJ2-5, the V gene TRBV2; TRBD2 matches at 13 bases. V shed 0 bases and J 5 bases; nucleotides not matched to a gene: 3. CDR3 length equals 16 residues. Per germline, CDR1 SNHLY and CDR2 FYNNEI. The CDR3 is CASSEARGLAGETQYF. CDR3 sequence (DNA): TGTGCCAGCAGTGAAGCTCGGGGACTAGCGGGGGAGACCCAGTACTTC.

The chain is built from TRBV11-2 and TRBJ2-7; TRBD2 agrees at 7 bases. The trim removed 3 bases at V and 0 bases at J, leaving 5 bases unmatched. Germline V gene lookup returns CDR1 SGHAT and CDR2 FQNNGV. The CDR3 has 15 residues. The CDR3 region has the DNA TGTGCCAGCAGCTTCGGCGGGGGTGGCTCCTACGAGCAGTACTTC. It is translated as CASSFGGGGSYEQYF.